This T cell receptor (beta chain) was captured in a study of low-dose radiotherapy and immunotherapy resistance in tumors. Study context: The study gave Cohort 2 1 Gy per fraction every two weeks, totaling 13 Gy over 26 weeks. Cyclophosphamide was given intravenously at 200 mg/m2 every two weeks, and each dose came one day before radiation and immunotherapy.

The sample's time point: before trial treatment. Patients who could take part had advanced solid tumors with no tumor-infiltrating lymphocytes. This clonotype was detected many times. TRAV and TRBV primers primed cDNA for both TCRalpha and TCRbeta. TCRs were put through 20 to 25 PCR cycles of amplification with Phusion. A constant-region primer and the V-primer adapter served as the primer pair. TCRdb reanalysed the reads using MiXCR and keeps one entry per CDR3 protein. The data contain 40,000 or so distinct CDR3 sequences, 31% of them singletons. Trimming cost V 6 bases and J 7 bases, with 21 bases left between them. The CDR3 loop spans 15 amino acids. Per the germline V gene, CDR1 is DFQATT and CDR2 is SNEGSKA (reference sequence).

The V gene is TRBV20-1, the J gene TRBJ2-2; TRBD1 is a possible D gene (6 bases). The origin of this receptor is a male donor with gallbladder cancer. Sequencing was performed on PBMCs, taken before treatment. The CDR3 region is CSARGQTRTIGELFF. The CDR3 DNA sequence: TGCAGTGCCCGCGGACAGACACGAACAATCGGGGAGCTGTTTTTT.